The 4 T cell receptor beta chains presented below share a single source sample, sequenced in a study of shared clonotypes between healthy human individuals. The method was immunoSEQ multiplex PCR; TCRdb's version includes in-frame clones alone and lacks a portion of them. The sample lists more than 850,000 clones; around 82% were seen once. The sequencing input was memory CD4+ T cells from PBMCs. Subset noted: CD45RA-negative fraction. Receptor source: a man aged 18 to 35 in good health. Some clones in this sample may be carry-over from other donors' samples.

Of note for this clone: In the same sample, other DNA sequences code for this CDR3. The chain carries TRBV4-1 and TRBJ1-2, with 7 bases that match TRBD1. J gave up 0 bases and V 1 base, and 2 bases lay outside the gene matches. CDR3 size: 15 residues. Germline lookup yields CDR1 MGHRA and CDR2 YSYEKL. Here the CDR3 DNA reads TGCGCCAGCAGCCAAGGGACAGGCTCTAACTATGGCTACACCTTC. This encodes CASSQGTGSNYGYTF.

In this sample, this clone turned up a few times. The V gene is TRBV11-2, the J gene TRBJ1-1, with D uncertain. The germline gives CDR1 SGHAT, CDR2 FQNNGV. Trimming pared 7 bases from V and 7 bases from J, leaving 25 bases between. This CDR3 has 16 residues. CDR3 sequence reads: CASTRPGVREVGEAFF. The DNA for the CDR3 is TGTGCCAGCACCCGCCCAGGTGTGCGGGAGGTCGGTGAAGCTTTCTTT. Full variable domain (remainder filled in from reference TRBV11-2 and TRBJ1-1): EAGVAQSPRYKIIEKRQSVAFWCNPISGHATLYWYQQILGQGPKLLIQFQNNGVVDDSQLPKDRFSAERLKGVDSTLKIQPAKLEDSAVYLCASTRPGVREVGEAFFGQGTRLTVV.

The V gene is TRBV15, the J gene TRBJ1-6; D call uncertain. This CDR3 comprises 14 residues. Trimming stripped 1 base from V and 9 bases from J, with 10 bases between. The germline V gene encodes CDR1 LNHNV and CDR2 YYDKDF (reference sequence). The CDR3 coding sequence is TGTGCCACCAGCAGAGTAGGGTCCGGTTCACCCCTCCACTTT. Its translation is CATSRVGSGSPLHF. Variable domain in full (rest from reference TRBV15 and TRBJ1-6): DAMVIQNPRYQVTQFGKPVTLSCSQTLNHNVMYWYQQKSSQAPKLLFHYYDKDFNNEADTPDNFQSRRPNTSFCFLDIRSPGLGDTAMYLCATSRVGSGSPLHFGNGTRLTVT.

The chain recombines TRBV28 with TRBJ2-7; a weak D match, TRBD1 (5 bases). Trimming took off 6 bases at V and 2 bases at J, with 14 bases between the two ends. The CDR3 loop spans 14 amino acids. Germline V gives CDR1 MDHEN, CDR2 SYDVKM. CDR3 protein: CASRVTRATYEQYF. In nucleotides, the CDR3 is TGTGCCAGCAGGGTAACCAGGGCAACCTACGAGCAGTACTTC.